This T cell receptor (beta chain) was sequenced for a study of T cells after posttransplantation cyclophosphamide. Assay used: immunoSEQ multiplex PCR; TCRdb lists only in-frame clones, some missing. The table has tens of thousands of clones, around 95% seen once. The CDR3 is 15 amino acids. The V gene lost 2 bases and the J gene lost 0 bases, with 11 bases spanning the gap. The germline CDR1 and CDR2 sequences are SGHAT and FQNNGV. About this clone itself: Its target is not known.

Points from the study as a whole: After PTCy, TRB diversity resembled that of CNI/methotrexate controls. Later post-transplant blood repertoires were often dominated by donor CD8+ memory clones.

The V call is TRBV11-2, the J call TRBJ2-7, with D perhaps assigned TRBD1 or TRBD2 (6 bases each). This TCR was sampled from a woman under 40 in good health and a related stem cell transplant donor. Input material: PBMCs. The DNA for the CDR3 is TGTGCCAGCAGCTTAAGAGAGGGGGGCTCCTACGAGCAGTACTTC. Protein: CASSLREGGSYEQYF.